This T cell receptor beta chain derives from a study of T cell responses to AZD1222 COVID-19 vaccine. A note on this clone: Antigen unknown.

Notes on the study in general: Baseline serology detected seropositivity in only 5 to 7 AZD1222 recipients.

Unmatched junction bases numbered 9, after V lost 5 bases and J lost 3 bases. Germline-derived CDR1 and CDR2 are SEHNR and FQNEAQ (reference sequence). The CDR3 has 16 amino acids. Sequencing was performed with immunoSEQ multiplex PCR; in TCRdb, only in-frame clones are kept and a portion is missing. The table has about 100,000 clones, approximately 89% seen once. The rearrangement joins TRBV7-9 to TRBJ1-1; the match to TRBD1 covers 10 bases. The clonotype comes from an adult in good health. Sample: peripheral blood, taken on day 0 of MenACWY control vaccination. The CDR3 is CASSPRGQGRDTEAFF. As DNA, the CDR3 is TGTGCCAGCAGCCCTAGGGGACAGGGGCGGGACACTGAAGCTTTCTTT.